The 19 T cell receptor beta chains reported below all come from one sample, sequenced in a study of coeliac disease. Findings of the study overall: In active celiac disease, intraepithelial and lamina propria TRB and TRG repertoires were less clonal than controls.

Only in-frame clones appear in the TCRdb table, and some are missing; sequencing was by immunoSEQ multiplex PCR. This sample has about 6,700 clones, with 65% to 70% found just once. These receptors are not linked to any known antigen. Material for sequencing was lamina propria lymphocytes from the gut. The receptors stem from a woman aged 18-29 years with active celiac disease.

The V gene is TRBV27, the J gene TRBJ2-7; TRBD1 agrees at 10 bases. V shed 3 bases and J 3 bases; nucleotides not matched to a gene: 11. The CDR3 runs 17 residues. Germline V gene data show CDR1 as MNHEY and CDR2 as SMNVEV (reference sequence). The CDR3: CASSLRQGQGYSYEQYF. The CDR3 nucleotides read TGTGCCAGCAGTTTGAGGCAGGGACAGGGGTATAGCTACGAGCAGTACTTC.

The chain employs TRBV12-1 and TRBJ2-5; the table gives TRBD2 as D, unverified against the DNA. TRBV12-1 is reported as a pseudogene. This CDR3 is 15 amino acids long. CDR3 sequence (DNA): TGTGCCAGCAGCTTTGTAGGAGCGTACCAAGAGACCCAGTACTTC. Its translation: CASSFVGAYQETQYF.

The chain employs TRBV5-1 and TRBJ1-3; weak D call: TRBD1 (5 bases). In germline, CDR1 is SGHRS, CDR2 YFSETQ. Trimming left V 3 bases short and J 4 bases short, with 11 bases between. The CDR3 is made up of 14 amino acids. The CDR3 is CASSSGGAGNTIYF. The CDR3 region has the DNA TGCGCCAGCAGCTCCGGCGGGGCCGGAAACACCATATATTTT. Drawing the rest from reference TRBV5-1 and TRBJ1-3, the complete variable domain is KAGVTQTPRYLIKTRGQQVTLSCSPISGHRSVSWYQQTPGQGLQFLFEYFSETQRNKGNFPGRFSGRQFSNSRSEMNVSTLELGDSALYLCASSSGGAGNTIYFGEGSWLTVV.

V gene TRBV7-9 combines with J gene TRBJ1-4; 9 bases are a match to TRBD1. CDR1 SEHNR and CDR2 FQNEAQ come from the germline V gene (reference sequence). The CDR3 totals 17 residues. V dropped 1 base and J dropped 0; count of bases not matched to a gene: 3. The CDR3 is CASSLGDRGATNEKLFF. The CDR3 nucleotides read TGTGCCAGCAGCTTAGGCGACAGGGGGGCAACTAATGAAAAACTGTTTTTT.

This clone was recorded a few times. The chain has TRBV6-1 and TRBJ2-7, with D unclear. Germline CDR1 is MNHNS and CDR2 is SASEGT. V gave up 6 bases and J gave up 0 bases, with 6 bases separating them. The CDR3 contains 12 residues. As DNA, the CDR3 is TGTGCCAGCAGCGTACTCTCCTACGAGCAGTACTTC. Its protein is CASSVLSYEQYF.

The V gene is TRBV19, the J gene TRBJ2-7; 11 positions agree with TRBD2. CDR1 and CDR2 from the germline V gene are LNHDA and SQIVND (reference sequence). Trimming cost V 8 bases and J 5 bases; bases outside gene matches: 5. The CDR3 is 13 amino acids. The CDR3 DNA reads TGTGCCAGTCGCACTAGCGGGGGAAACGAGCAGTACTTC. Encoded protein: CASRTSGGNEQYF.

This clone has just one count. This chain links TRBV2 with TRBJ2-7; the D is unclear. CDR1 and CDR2 from the germline V gene are SNHLY and FYNNEI. The CDR3 runs to 15 residues. V was trimmed by 6 bases and J by 5 bases, leaving 20 bases between them. The CDR3 DNA reads TGTGCCAGCAGCACCTTCGTCCCTTCGGTGAACGAGCAGTACTTC. Translating gives CASSTFVPSVNEQYF.

CDR3: CASSLDGLSPGELFF. The CDR3 bases are TGTGCCAGCAGCTTAGATGGACTAAGTCCCGGGGAGCTGTTTTTT. The V gene is TRBV7-9, the J gene TRBJ2-2, with D possibly TRBD2 on 6 matching bases. Germline CDR1 reads SEHNR; CDR2 reads FQNEAQ (reference sequence). CDR3 size: 15 residues. V was clipped by 1 base and J by 6 bases, with 12 bases between them.

The chain employs TRBV6-5 and TRBJ1-2; D may be TRBD1 (5 bases). The V gene lost 2 bases and the J gene lost 7 bases, with 14 bases spanning the gap. This CDR3 spans 14 amino acids. CDR1 MNHEY and CDR2 SVGAGI come from the germline V gene. DNA of the CDR3: TGTGCCAGCAGTTACGAGGCGGGGGTCTTTGGCTACACCTTC. Its protein product is CASSYEAGVFGYTF.

This sequence joins TRBV4-2 and TRBJ2-7, with 11 positions matching TRBD2. The CDR3 is 15 amino acids. Trimming at V came to 3 bases and at J to 4 bases, leaving 5 bases not matched to a gene. The V gene's germline CDR1 is LGHNA and CDR2 YNFKEQ. The CDR3 nucleotides are TGTGCCAGCAGCCAGAGTACTAGCGGGAGTTACGAGCAGTACTTC. Translating it yields CASSQSTSGSYEQYF.

The gene calls are TRBV20-1 and TRBJ2-3, with TRBD1 matching 7 bases. The germline CDR1 and CDR2 sequences are DFQATT and SNEGSKA (reference sequence). The CDR3 loop spans 11 amino acids. V gave up 5 bases and J gave up 6 bases; unmatched junction bases: 2. The CDR3: CSAVQGDTQYF. The CDR3 DNA sequence: TGCAGTGCTGTACAGGGGGATACGCAGTATTTT.

The chain joins TRBV19 to TRBJ1-1; 11 positions match TRBD1. Germline V CDR1 and CDR2: LNHDA, SQIVND (reference sequence). The V segment lost 8 bases and the J segment 3 bases; nucleotides outside the gene matches: 23. This CDR3 has 20 amino acids. The CDR3 loop is CASLGSVWSGQGVSDTEAFF. The CDR3 DNA follows: TGTGCCAGTTTGGGATCAGTTTGGTCGGGACAGGGGGTGTCGGACACTGAAGCTTTCTTT. Full variable domain (rest looked up from reference TRBV19 and TRBJ1-1): DGGITQSPKYLFRKEGQNVTLSCEQNLNHDAMYWYRQDPGQGLRLIYYSQIVNDFQKGDIAEGYSVSREKKESFPLTVTSAQKNPTAFYLCASLGSVWSGQGVSDTEAFFGQGTRLTVV.

The chain links TRBV7-8 to TRBJ1-1; 10 bases map to TRBD1. Germline V CDR1 and CDR2: SGHVS, FQNEAQ. The CDR3 consists of 15 residues. Trimming cost V 5 bases and J 3 bases; bases outside gene matches: 6. The CDR3 is CASSKDRGVDTEAFF. CDR3 nucleotides: TGTGCCAGCAGCAAGGACAGGGGGGTTGACACTGAAGCTTTCTTT.

This chain joins TRBV28 and TRBJ1-1; D is unclear. Germline values: CDR1 MDHEN, CDR2 SYDVKM. V lost 1 base and J lost 9, with 9 bases in between. The length of the CDR3 is 12 residues. The DNA of the CDR3 is TGTGCCAGCAGTTTATTTGAGCCTAAAGCTTTCTTT. Protein sequence: CASSLFEPKAFF.

The chain has TRBV25-1 and TRBJ2-5; tentatively, D is TRBD2 (6 bases). The germline CDR1 and CDR2 sequences are MGHDK and SYGVNS. The V gene lost 0 bases and the J gene lost 5 bases, with 19 bases spanning the gap. CDR3 length equals 17 residues. The CDR3 bases are TGTGCCAGCAGTGAATATATTTGGGGGGAAGTCGTGGAGACCCAGTACTTC. It codes for CASSEYIWGEVVETQYF. The whole variable domain, remainder taken from reference TRBV25-1 and TRBJ2-5, is EADIYQTPRYLVIGTGKKITLECSQTMGHDKMYWYQQDPGMELHLIHYSYGVNSTEKGDLSSESTVSRIRTEHFPLTLESARPSHTSQYLCASSEYIWGEVVETQYFGPGTRLLVL.

This clone showed up just once. The CDR3 spells CASSLRVTNEQFF. CDR3 DNA: TGTGCCAGCAGCTTACGGGTGACCAATGAGCAGTTCTTC. The chain combines TRBV7-9 with TRBJ2-1; no clear D gene. CDR3 length: 13 amino acids. V shed 2 bases and J shed 6 bases, with 8 bases lying between them. The germline V gene encodes CDR1 SEHNR and CDR2 FQNEAQ (reference sequence).

The chain uses TRBV15 and TRBJ2-3; D is possibly TRBD2 (6 bases). Trimming shortened V by 5 bases and J by 6 bases, and 12 bases separated the two germline ends. This CDR3 is 13 amino acids long. Germline V gene lookup returns CDR1 LNHNV and CDR2 YYDKDF (reference sequence). This CDR3 reads CATSAERADTQYF. CDR3 in DNA: TGTGCCACCAGCGCAGAGCGGGCCGATACGCAGTATTTT.

This clone showed up just a few times. The V and J genes are TRBV4-1 and TRBJ2-7; possible D gene TRBD1, 5 bases. The length of the CDR3 is 14 residues. Germline V gene data show CDR1 as MGHRA and CDR2 as YSYEKL. The V end was cut by 3 bases, the J end by 3 bases, with 12 bases between. The CDR3 loop is CASSQLDTNYEQYF. In DNA form, the CDR3 reads TGCGCCAGCAGCCAGTTGGACACCAACTACGAGCAGTACTTC.

This sequence joins TRBV6-5 and TRBJ2-5; 12 bases map to TRBD2. CDR1 is MNHEY, CDR2 SVGAGI, per germline. This CDR3 region has 15 residues. J gave up 9 bases and V 5 bases, and 10 bases lay outside the gene matches. CDR3 sequence: CASSAGLAGPQAQYF. CDR3 DNA sequence: TGTGCCAGCAGTGCGGGACTAGCGGGTCCCCAGGCCCAGTACTTC.